This note documents a single T cell receptor (beta chain) sequence. This record comes from a study of blood T cell repertoires in COVID-19. Study background: Sites across the United States, Italy and Spain contributed samples from acute and convalescent COVID-19.

The assay was immunoSEQ multiplex PCR, and TCRdb's table has in-frame clones only and misses some. The repertoire includes 150,000 to 180,000 clones, 75% to 90% of them detected once, and around 14% sits in the top ten. Germline V gene lookup returns CDR1 SQVTM and CDR2 ANQGSEA. V lost 2 bases to trimming and J lost 0 bases, with 8 bases between them. CDR3 length equals 14 residues. What was sequenced was peripheral blood. The TCR comes from a woman between 35 and 50 years old with acute or convalescent COVID-19. The J gene is TRBJ2-1, the V gene TRBV29-1; D unresolved. CDR3 in DNA: TGCAGCGTTGAACTAGGATTCTCCTACAATGAGCAGTTCTTC. It encodes CSVELGFSYNEQFF.